These 26 T cell receptor beta chains originate from one sample sequenced in a study of human T cells and chemical hapten exposure. Total RNA extraction was carried out from unfractionated whole blood. Via MiXCR, TCRdb re-called the 5' RACE reads, giving one row per CDR3 protein. The sample includes 120,000 to 150,000 distinct CDR3 sequences, about 4.3% seen only once; the top ten take around 1.5%. These receptors were taken from a female donor in good health.

This clonotype was counted many times. The rearrangement uses TRBV12-3 or TRBV12-4 and TRBJ1-6; a weak D match, TRBD1 (6 bases). Trimming took 6 bases from V and 11 from J, leaving 17 bases between them. The CDR3 has 14 amino acids. In nucleotides, the CDR3 is TGTGCCAGCAGGCAGACAGGAGAAATGGCACCCCTCCACTTT. This gives the protein CASRQTGEMAPLHF.

This clonotype was picked up a small number of times. This chain joins TRBV2 and TRBJ1-2, with D unclear. The CDR3 extends over 14 amino acids. V lost 8 bases and J lost 1, with 14 bases in between. Germline V lookup: CDR1 SNHLY, CDR2 FYNNEI. Here the CDR3 DNA reads TGTGCCAGCTCCTCCTTACGGATTAACTATGGCTACACCTTC. Translating it yields CASSSLRINYGYTF.

There are many counts of this clonotype. The chain links TRBV29-1 to TRBJ2-5; perhaps TRBD1 as D (6 bases). This CDR3 is 15 amino acids long. Germline V gene sequence: CDR1 SQVTM, CDR2 ANQGSEA. V lost 0 bases to trimming and J lost 3 bases, with 14 bases between them. CDR3 in amino acids: CSVEDFRTVEETQYF. The CDR3 DNA reads TGCAGCGTTGAAGATTTTAGGACAGTGGAAGAGACCCAGTACTTC. The variable domain in full, with the rest retrieved from reference TRBV29-1 and TRBJ2-5, is SAVISQKPSRDICQRGTSLTIQCQVDSQVTMMFWYRQQPGQSLTLIATANQGSEATYESGFVIDKFPISRPNLTFSTLTVSNMSPEDSSIYLCSVEDFRTVEETQYFGPGTRLLVL.

This clonotype has just a few counts. CDR3 region: CSVRALGDSGANVLTF. CDR3 nucleotides: TGCAGCGTTCGAGCACTAGGGGACTCTGGGGCCAACGTCCTGACTTTC. The chain has TRBV29-1 and TRBJ2-6, with D perhaps assigned TRBD1 or TRBD2 (5 bases each). Trimming shortened V by 5 bases and J by 0 bases, and 14 bases separated the two germline ends. Germline V lookup: CDR1 SQVTM, CDR2 ANQGSEA. The CDR3 sequence is 16 residues long.

The table lists this clonotype with many counts. This chain links TRBV28 with TRBJ1-5; 7 nucleotides agree with TRBD1. This CDR3 has 18 amino acids. The germline gives CDR1 MDHEN, CDR2 SYDVKM. Unmatched junction bases numbered 14, after V lost 6 bases and J lost 0 bases. For the CDR3, the DNA is TGTGCCAGCAGCCTGACAGGGTATGGACCTTATAGCAATCAGCCCCAGCATTTT. This translates into CASSLTGYGPYSNQPQHF.

There are many counts of this clonotype. The chain combines TRBV29-1 with TRBJ1-1; weak D call: TRBD1 (5 bases). The V end was cut by 6 bases, the J end by 1 base, with 27 bases between. The germline V gene encodes CDR1 SQVTM and CDR2 ANQGSEA. This CDR3 is built from 18 residues. CDR3: CSVPGAFLGIRTNTEAFF. The CDR3 region has the DNA TGCAGCGTCCCTGGGGCCTTTTTAGGGATTCGTACGAACACTGAAGCTTTCTTT.

In its sample, this clonotype was seen many times. The chain uses TRBV29-1 and TRBJ1-1; the D is unclear. The germline CDR1 and CDR2 sequences are SQVTM and ANQGSEA. Trimming pared 3 bases from V and 1 base from J, leaving 9 bases between. The CDR3 runs to 13 residues. CDR3 bases: TGCAGCGTTGAGTCACTTCGGAACACTGAAGCTTTCTTT. This encodes CSVESLRNTEAFF. The full variable domain, completed using reference TRBV29-1 and TRBJ1-1, is SAVISQKPSRDICQRGTSLTIQCQVDSQVTMMFWYRQQPGQSLTLIATANQGSEATYESGFVIDKFPISRPNLTFSTLTVSNMSPEDSSIYLCSVESLRNTEAFFGQGTRLTVV.

There are many counts of this clonotype. The gene calls are TRBV9 and TRBJ1-1; D might be TRBD1 (6 bases). This CDR3 has 14 residues. V lost 4 bases to trimming and J lost 1 base, with 11 bases between them. The germline CDR1 and CDR2 sequences are SGDLS and YYNGEE. CDR3 in amino acids: CASSTDRTNTEAFF. In DNA, the CDR3 is TGTGCCAGCAGCACAGACAGGACGAACACTGAAGCTTTCTTT.

There are a few counts of this clonotype. The chain employs TRBV7-2 and TRBJ2-7; 10 positions match TRBD2. Per the germline V gene, CDR1 is SGHTA and CDR2 is FQGNSA. Germline trimming cut 5 bases from V and 3 bases from J; bases unmatched to any gene: 4. The CDR3 covers 14 residues. CDR3 loop: CASSPSGGGYEQYF. In DNA, the CDR3 is TGTGCCAGCAGCCCGAGCGGGGGGGGCTACGAGCAGTACTTC. Complete variable domain (other parts from reference TRBV7-2 and TRBJ2-7): GAGVSQSPSNKVTEKGKDVELRCDPISGHTALYWYRQSLGQGLEFLIYFQGNSAPDKSGLPSDRFSAERTGGSVSTLTIQRTQQEDSAVYLCASSPSGGGYEQYFGPGTRLTVT.

This clonotype was counted ten times or more. This chain links TRBV20-1 with TRBJ2-3, with D tentatively TRBD1 (6 bases). The CDR3 has 16 amino acids. V was cut by 6 bases and J by 1 base, with 20 bases left in between. The germline gives CDR1 DFQATT, CDR2 SNEGSKA (reference sequence). CDR3 nucleotide sequence: TGCAGTGCCATCTTGCCAGGGGCGAGGGGCACAGATACGCAGTATTTT. Translated: CSAILPGARGTDTQYF.

There are many counts of this clonotype. The V and J genes are TRBV7-3 and TRBJ2-1, with D tentatively TRBD1 or TRBD2 (6 bases each). Germline CDR1 reads SGHTA; CDR2 reads FQGTGA. V was cut by 0 bases and J by 4 bases, with 7 bases left in between. CDR3 length: 14 residues. CDR3 sequence (DNA): TGTGCCAGCAGCTTAACAGGGGGGTACAATGAGCAGTTCTTC. This gives the protein CASSLTGGYNEQFF.

Many counts were recorded for this clonotype. This chain links TRBV20-1 with TRBJ2-7; 9 nucleotides match TRBD1. The CDR3 totals 14 residues. CDR1 and CDR2 (germline): DFQATT, SNEGSKA (reference sequence). J was trimmed by 3 bases and V by 3 bases; bases with no gene match: 6. The CDR3 here is CSASRDRVYYEQYF. The CDR3 DNA reads TGCAGTGCTAGTCGGGACAGGGTTTACTACGAGCAGTACTTC.

This clonotype was counted at least ten times. V and J are TRBV7-3 and TRBJ2-1; D uncertain. Germline V gives CDR1 SGHTA, CDR2 FQGTGA. V lost 2 bases to trimming and J lost 7 bases, with 6 bases between them. This CDR3 has 12 residues. CDR3 sequence: CASSLDSNEQFF. The CDR3 nucleotides read TGTGCCAGCAGCTTAGATAGTAATGAGCAGTTCTTC.

This clonotype was observed at least ten times. The chain couples TRBV9 to TRBJ2-3, with 10 bases fitting TRBD1. The CDR3 covers 15 residues. Germline CDR1 SGDLS, CDR2 YYNGEE. J gave up 6 bases and V 3 bases, and 7 bases lay outside the gene matches. CDR3 region: CASSGDRGRVDTQYF. The DNA of the CDR3 is TGTGCCAGCAGCGGGGACAGGGGCCGTGTGGATACGCAGTATTTT.

This clonotype occurred a few times. It may be a read error: a sequence one base away is much more abundant. The chain links TRBV27 to TRBJ1-6, with D perhaps matching TRBD1 (5 bases). In germline, CDR1 is MNHEY, CDR2 SMNVEV (reference sequence). This CDR3 is 15 amino acids long. The CDR3 nucleotides read TGTGCCAGCAGACCCGCCGGACACTATAATGCACCCCTCCACTTT. It yields the protein CASRPAGHYNAPLHF.

About this clonotype: The CDR3 ends on some other residue instead of the conserved phenylalanine or tryptophan, so this is likely a read error. Because the CDR3's place on the DNA is in doubt, the DNA is left out and the CDR3 is given as listed by TCRdb. The CDR3 reads CASSYTSGGPDTQEV. The chain links TRBV6-5 to TRBJ2-3; TRBD1, the table's D call, was not compared with the DNA. CDR1 and CDR2 from the germline V gene are MNHEY and SVGAGI. The CDR3 length equals 15 residues, ends included.

This clonotype was detected a few times. A much larger clone lies a single base off, so this may be a read error. The chain has TRBV20-1 and TRBJ2-7, with 7 positions matching TRBD2. The J segment lost 5 bases and the V segment lost 1 base, leaving 14 bases of the junction unmatched. CDR1 DFQATT and CDR2 SNEGSKA come from the germline V gene (reference sequence). The CDR3 spans 16 residues. The CDR3 bases are TGCAGTGCTAGAGCCATAACCGCGGGGGATACCGACGAGCAGTACTTC. As protein: CSARAITAGDTDEQYF.

This clonotype was counted only a few times. Being one base from a much bigger clone, this may be a read error. The J gene is TRBJ1-1, the V gene TRBV6-2 or TRBV6-3; 8 bases line up with TRBD1. There are 17 residues in the CDR3. Germline-derived CDR1 and CDR2 are MNHEY and SVGEGT. The V and J ends lost 5 bases and 2 bases, in that order; junction bases with no gene match: 13. The CDR3: CASSPWTGCVINTEAFF. The CDR3 coding sequence is TGTGCCAGCAGTCCGTGGACAGGGTGTGTTATTAACACTGAAGCTTTCTTT.

This clonotype was counted many times. J is TRBJ1-3 and V is TRBV7-2; no firm D call. There are 13 residues in the CDR3. The V and J ends lost 1 base and 1 base respectively, with 2 bases between them. CDR1 and CDR2 from the germline V gene are SGHTA and FQGNSA. The CDR3 DNA sequence: TGTGCCAGCAGCTTAGTTTCTGGAAACACCATATATTTT. It translates to CASSLVSGNTIYF. Full variable domain (rest looked up from reference TRBV7-2 and TRBJ1-3): GAGVSQSPSNKVTEKGKDVELRCDPISGHTALYWYRQSLGQGLEFLIYFQGNSAPDKSGLPSDRFSAERTGGSVSTLTIQRTQQEDSAVYLCASSLVSGNTIYFGEGSWLTVV.

Points on this clonotype: Relative to the germline gene, one junction end is altered; a read error may explain this. The chain couples TRBV6-1 to TRBJ1-1; D not certain. The CDR3 covers 14 residues. Per the germline V gene, CDR1 is MNHNS and CDR2 is SASEGT. CDR3 DNA sequence: TGTGACAGCAACCCCGCAAGTGTTCTCGCTGAAGCTTTCTTT. Translating it yields CDSNPASVLAEAFF.

This clonotype was detected many times. The gene calls are TRBV18 and TRBJ1-6, with TRBD1 as a possible D gene (5 bases). V was pared by 3 bases and J by 0 bases, with 15 bases between. Germline CDR1 reads KGHSH; CDR2 reads LQKENI. The CDR3 sequence is 18 residues long. CDR3 loop: CASSPFQGTSSYNSPLHF. CDR3 in DNA: TGTGCCAGCTCACCGTTCCAGGGAACGAGCTCCTATAATTCACCCCTCCACTTT.

This clonotype was counted at least ten times. The CDR3 nucleotides read TGTGCCAGCAGCCCGGGACTAGCGGGGGGTTCTGATGAGCAGTTCTTC. It translates to CASSPGLAGGSDEQFF. The chain has TRBV3-1 and TRBJ2-1, with 15 positions matching TRBD2. From germline, CDR1 is LGHDT and CDR2 YNNKEL (reference sequence). J was trimmed by 8 bases and V by 4 bases; bases with no gene match: 6. The CDR3 loop spans 16 amino acids.

This clonotype occurred many times. This chain joins TRBV5-1 and TRBJ2-5; no reliable D call. From germline, CDR1 is SGHRS and CDR2 YFSETQ. There are 14 residues in the CDR3. V lost 0 bases and J lost 9, with 15 bases in between. DNA of the CDR3: TGCGCCAGCAGCTTGGAGGGCTCCCCCCCCGCCCAGTACTTC. Protein sequence: CASSLEGSPPAQYF.

This clonotype was observed many times. V and J are TRBV5-1 and TRBJ2-1; 9 bases map to TRBD2. The J segment lost 7 bases and the V segment lost 4 bases, leaving 12 bases of the junction unmatched. CDR3 size: 16 residues. Germline V lookup: CDR1 SGHRS, CDR2 YFSETQ. In DNA form, the CDR3 reads TGCGCCAGCAGCGAGAATCCTAGCGGGGCTTGGAATGAGCAGTTCTTC. Encoded protein: CASSENPSGAWNEQFF.

As regards this clonotype: A much larger clonotype is one base distant, so this may be a read error. This chain uses TRBV28 with TRBJ1-2, with TRBD1 matching 7 bases. The CDR3 is 14 residues long. Germline V gene data show CDR1 as MDHEN and CDR2 as SYDVKM. The CDR3 here is CASSSDRTSYGYNF. The CDR3 DNA follows: TGTGCCAGCAGTTCGGACAGGACCTCCTATGGCTACAACTTC.

This clonotype has ten or more counts. This chain links TRBV12-3 or TRBV12-4 with TRBJ1-1, with no clear D. V dropped 3 bases and J dropped 6 bases, with 14 bases sitting between them. The CDR3 sequence is 14 residues long. CDR3 loop: CASSFAAGGAEAFF. The CDR3 DNA reads as TGTGCCAGCAGTTTCGCAGCCGGCGGGGCTGAAGCTTTCTTT.